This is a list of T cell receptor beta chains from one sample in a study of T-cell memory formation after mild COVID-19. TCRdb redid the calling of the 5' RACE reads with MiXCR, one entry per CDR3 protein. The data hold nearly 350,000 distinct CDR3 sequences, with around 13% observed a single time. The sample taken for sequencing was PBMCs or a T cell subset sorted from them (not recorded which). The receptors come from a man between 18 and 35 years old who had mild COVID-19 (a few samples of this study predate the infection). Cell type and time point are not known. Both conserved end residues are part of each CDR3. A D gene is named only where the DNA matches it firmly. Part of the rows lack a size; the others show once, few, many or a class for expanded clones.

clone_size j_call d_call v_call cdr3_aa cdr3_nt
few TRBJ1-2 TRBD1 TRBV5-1 CASSPGQGFNYGYTF TGCGCCAGCAGCCCGGGACAGGGGTTTAACTATGGCTACACCTTC
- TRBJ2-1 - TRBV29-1 CSVERGNEQFF TGCAGCGTTGAAAGGGGGAATGAGCAGTTCTTC
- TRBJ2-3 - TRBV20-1 CSARDGKGRSDTQYF TGCAGTGCTAGAGATGGGAAGGGGCGCTCAGATACGCAGTATTTT
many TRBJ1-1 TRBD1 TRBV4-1 CASSHHGTVNTEAFF TGCGCCAGCAGCCATCATGGGACAGTGAACACTGAAGCTTTCTTT
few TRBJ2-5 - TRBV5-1 CASSLVGLRQETQYF TGCGCCAGCAGCTTGGTTGGGTTAAGGCAAGAGACCCAGTACTTC
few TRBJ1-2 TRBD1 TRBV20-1 CSASPGQGDNYGYTF TGCAGTGCTAGTCCTGGACAGGGGGATAACTATGGCTACACCTTC
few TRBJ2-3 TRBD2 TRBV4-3 CASSHGLAGSSFDTQYF TGCGCCAGCAGCCACGGACTAGCGGGGTCCTCATTTGATACGCAGTATTTT
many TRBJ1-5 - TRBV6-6 CASSWGTGGHQPQHF TGTGCCAGCAGTTGGGGGACGGGAGGACATCAGCCCCAGCATTTT
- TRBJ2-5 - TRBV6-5 CASSYSGSPGTQYF TGTGCCAGCAGTTACTCGGGCAGTCCGGGGACCCAGTACTTC
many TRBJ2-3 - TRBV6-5 CASSYRSWGTDTQYF TGTGCCAGCAGTTACCGTTCGTGGGGCACAGATACGCAGTATTTT
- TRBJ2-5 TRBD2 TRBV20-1 CSARTSGRETQYF TGCAGTGCTAGGACTAGCGGGCGAGAGACCCAGTACTTC
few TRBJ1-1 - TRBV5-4 CASSLVQGRTEAFF TGTGCCAGCAGCTTGGTTCAGGGAAGGACTGAAGCTTTCTTT
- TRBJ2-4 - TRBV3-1 CASSQGGSKNIQYF TGTGCCAGCAGCCAAGGAGGGTCCAAAAACATTCAGTACTTC
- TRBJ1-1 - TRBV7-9 CASSLAKTEAFF TGTGCCAGCAGCTTAGCCAAGACTGAAGCTTTCTTT
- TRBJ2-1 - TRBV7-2 CASSLYRAEQFF TGTGCCAGCAGCCTATACAGGGCTGAGCAGTTCTTC
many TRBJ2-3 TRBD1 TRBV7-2 CASSPRQGADTQYF TGTGCCAGCAGCCCACGCCAGGGGGCAGATACGCAGTATTTT
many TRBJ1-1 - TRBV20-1 CSARDRVGTTEAFF TGCAGTGCTAGAGATCGGGTTGGTACCACTGAAGCTTTCTTT
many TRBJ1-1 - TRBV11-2 CASTPWGGLTEAFF TGTGCCAGCACCCCTTGGGGGGGGCTAACTGAAGCTTTCTTT
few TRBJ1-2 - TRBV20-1 CSVEQTNYGYTF TGCAGTGTCGAACAGACTAACTATGGCTACACCTTC
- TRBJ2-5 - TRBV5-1 CASSVSRGSQETQYF TGCGCCAGCAGCGTCAGCAGGGGTAGTCAAGAGACCCAGTACTTC
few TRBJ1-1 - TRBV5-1 CASSLRSMNTEAFF TGCGCCAGCAGCCTGCGGAGTATGAACACTGAAGCTTTCTTT
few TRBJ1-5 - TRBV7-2 CASRFDSGNQPQHF TGTGCCAGCAGATTCGACAGTGGTAATCAGCCCCAGCATTTT
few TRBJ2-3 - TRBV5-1 CASSLGQQLDTQYF TGCGCCAGCAGCTTGGGACAGCAATTAGATACGCAGTATTTT
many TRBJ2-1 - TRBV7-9 CASSLDAYNEQFF TGTGCCAGCAGCTTGGACGCTTACAATGAGCAGTTCTTC
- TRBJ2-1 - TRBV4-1 CASSLSVGAANEQFF TGCGCCAGCAGCCTAAGTGTTGGGGCAGCAAATGAGCAGTTCTTC
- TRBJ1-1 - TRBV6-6 CASSYPPGSTEAFF TGTGCCAGCAGTTACCCCCCAGGGTCCACTGAAGCTTTCTTT
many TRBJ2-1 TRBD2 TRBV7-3 CASSPASGGAYNEQFF TGTGCCAGCAGCCCCGCTAGCGGGGGGGCCTACAATGAGCAGTTCTTC
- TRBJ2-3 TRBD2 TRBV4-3 CASSQDDGGSDTQYF TGCGCCAGCAGCCAAGATGACGGGGGGTCAGATACGCAGTATTTT
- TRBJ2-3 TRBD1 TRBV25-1 CASSRGTGRADTQYF TGTGCCAGCAGCCGGGGGACAGGTCGGGCGGATACGCAGTATTTT
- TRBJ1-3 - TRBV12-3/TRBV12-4 CASAWGSGNTIYF TGTGCCAGCGCATGGGGGTCAGGAAACACCATATATTTT
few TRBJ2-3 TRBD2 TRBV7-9 CASSFTSGGPLLTQYF TGTGCCAGCAGCTTTACTAGCGGGGGTCCCCTGCTTACGCAGTATTTT
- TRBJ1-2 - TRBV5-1 CASSFGGGLRTYGYTF TGCGCCAGCAGCTTCGGAGGGGGGCTGAGAACCTATGGCTACACCTTC
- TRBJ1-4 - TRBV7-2 CASSVAARREKLFF TGTGCCAGCAGCGTGGCCGCCCGGCGAGAAAAACTGTTTTTT
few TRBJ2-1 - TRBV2 CASSESPYNEQFF TGTGCCAGCAGTGAATCGCCGTACAATGAGCAGTTCTTC
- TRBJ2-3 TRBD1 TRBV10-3 CAIKQQGGTDTQYF TGTGCCATCAAACAACAGGGGGGCACAGATACGCAGTATTTT
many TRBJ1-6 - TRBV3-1 CASSLVDSPLHF TGTGCCAGCAGCCTCGTAGATTCACCCCTCCACTTT
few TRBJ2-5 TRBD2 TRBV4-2 CASSQGGLAGGQGETQYF TGTGCCAGCAGCCAAGGGGGGCTAGCGGGGGGTCAGGGGGAGACCCAGTACTTC
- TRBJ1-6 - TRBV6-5 CASSYTGNNNSPLHF TGTGCCAGCAGCTACACAGGGAACAATAATTCACCCCTCCACTTT
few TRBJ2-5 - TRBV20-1 CSAREFGGADRETQYF TGCAGTGCTAGAGAATTTGGGGGGGCCGATAGAGAGACCCAGTACTTC
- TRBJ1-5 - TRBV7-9 CASSSRQQPQHF TGTGCCAGCAGCTCCCGACAGCAGCCCCAGCATTTT
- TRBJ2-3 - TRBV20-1 CSARSTLRGRANTQYF TGCAGTGCTAGGTCTACTTTGCGGGGTCGGGCAAATACGCAGTATTTT
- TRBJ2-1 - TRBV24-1 CATSDSYEQFF TGTGCCACCAGTGATTCGTATGAGCAGTTCTTC
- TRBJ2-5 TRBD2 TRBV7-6 CASSPRTSGLETQYF TGTGCCAGCAGCCCGCGGACTAGCGGCTTAGAGACCCAGTACTTC
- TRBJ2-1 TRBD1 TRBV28 CASRGGQGTYNEQFF TGTGCCAGCAGGGGTGGACAGGGGACTTACAATGAGCAGTTCTTC
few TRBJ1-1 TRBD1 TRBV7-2 CASSVTGTGGLNTEAFF TGTGCCAGCAGCGTTACCGGGACAGGGGGTCTGAACACTGAAGCTTTCTTT
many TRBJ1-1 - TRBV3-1 CASSQRNTEAFF TGTGCCAGCAGCCAAAGAAACACTGAAGCTTTCTTT
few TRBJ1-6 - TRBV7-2 CASSGRQAPLHF TGTGCCAGCAGCGGCAGACAGGCCCCCCTCCACTTT
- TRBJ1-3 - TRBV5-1 CDSSSDGSSGNTIYF TGCGACAGCAGCTCGGACGGATCCTCTGGAAACACCATATATTTT
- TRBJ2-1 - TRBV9 CASSVGVRGDNEQFF TGTGCCAGCAGCGTAGGGGTTCGGGGAGACAATGAGCAGTTCTTC
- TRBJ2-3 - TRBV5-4 CASNTPNEGRDTQYF TGTGCCAGCAACACCCCAAACGAGGGTCGGGATACGCAGTATTTT
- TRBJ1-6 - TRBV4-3 CASSQAPGIDNSPLHF TGCGCCAGCAGCCAAGCCCCCGGGATAGATAATTCACCCCTCCACTTT
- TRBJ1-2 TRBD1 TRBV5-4 CASSTYRGGYTF TGTGCCAGCAGCACGTACAGGGGGGGCTACACCTTC
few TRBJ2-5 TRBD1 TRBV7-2 CASSLGQTFQETQYF TGTGCCAGCAGCCTGGGACAGACCTTTCAAGAGACCCAGTACTTC
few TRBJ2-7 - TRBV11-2 CASSTRWSEGQYF TGTGCCAGCAGTACTAGATGGAGCGAGGGGCAGTACTTC
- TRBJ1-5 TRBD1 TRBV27 CASSPDRVGQPQHF TGTGCCAGCAGTCCTGACAGGGTAGGCCAGCCCCAGCATTTT